A single sample gave rise to the 21 T cell receptor beta chains below, sequenced in a study of identical twins. A single record per CDR3 protein comes from TCRdb applying MiXCR to the 5' RACE reads. The sample carries fewer than 250,000 distinct CDR3 sequences, 7.5% recorded once. The same data also went into a second study, on yellow fever vaccine responses in identical twins.

The sample comprised CD8+ T cells sorted from blood. The receptor source for this set is a woman between 18 and 30 years old in good health.

This clonotype was recorded many times. CDR3 loop: CASSLAMTENNSPLHF. CDR3 nucleotide sequence: TGTGCCAGCAGCTTGGCCATGACAGAGAATAATTCACCCCTCCACTTT. V and J are TRBV5-6 and TRBJ1-6, with D possibly TRBD1 on 5 matching bases. Trimming pared 0 bases from V and 5 bases from J, leaving 12 bases between. This CDR3 has 16 amino acids. CDR1 is SGHDT, CDR2 YYEEEE, per germline.

The sample holds a few counts of this clonotype. This chain links TRBV13 with TRBJ1-1, with D tentatively TRBD1 (6 bases). Per germline, CDR1 PRHDT and CDR2 FYEKMQ (reference sequence). The CDR3 runs to 14 residues. The V end was cut by 4 bases, the J end by 3 bases, with 12 bases between. In nucleotides, the CDR3 is TGTGCCAGCAGCTATGGGGGCGCGGACACTGAAGCTTTCTTT. This encodes CASSYGGADTEAFF.

This clonotype was detected a few times. The chain uses TRBV13 and TRBJ2-7; 12 nucleotides line up with TRBD2. V lost 4 bases to trimming and J lost 3 bases; unmatched junction nucleotides: 10. The CDR3 runs 17 residues. CDR1 is PRHDT and CDR2 is FYEKMQ in the germline V gene (reference sequence). In nucleotides, the CDR3 is TGTGCCAGCAGCTCCGTGGCTAGGACTAGCGGGATCTACGAGCAGTACTTC. Its protein is CASSSVARTSGIYEQYF. Complete variable domain (other parts from reference TRBV13 and TRBJ2-7): AAGVIQSPRHLIKEKRETATLKCYPIPRHDTVYWYQQGPGQDPQFLISFYEKMQSDKGSIPDRFSAQQFSDYHSELNMSSLELGDSALYFCASSSVARTSGIYEQYFGPGTRLTVT.

This clonotype was seen repeatedly, ten times or more. The CDR3 DNA follows: TGTGCCAGCAGTTCGGGGGTCGCTGAAGCTTTCTTT. Amino acids: CASSSGVAEAFF. This chain links TRBV12-3 or TRBV12-4 with TRBJ1-1; tentatively, D is TRBD1 (5 bases). This CDR3 region has 12 residues. V dropped 4 bases and J dropped 6 bases, with 9 bases sitting between them.

This clonotype came up many times. The rearrangement uses TRBV6-4 and TRBJ2-6; no clear D. V shed 0 bases and J shed 0 bases, with 6 bases lying between them. This CDR3 has 16 residues. The V gene's germline CDR1 is MRHNA and CDR2 SNTAGT. The CDR3 nucleotides read TGTGCCAGCAGTGACTCAAAGGGCTCTGGGGCCAACGTCCTGACTTTC. This encodes CASSDSKGSGANVLTF.

V is TRBV9 and J is TRBJ2-1; TRBD2 agrees at 11 bases. The CDR3 is 16 residues long. J gave up 2 bases and V 3 bases, and 4 bases lay outside the gene matches. Germline lookup yields CDR1 SGDLS and CDR2 YYNGEE. The CDR3 loop is CASSGSGGGAYNEQFF. The CDR3 DNA is TGTGCCAGCAGCGGTAGCGGGGGGGGAGCCTACAATGAGCAGTTCTTC.

This clonotype has a handful of counts. The chain links TRBV29-1 to TRBJ2-7, with D maybe TRBD1 (6 bases). CDR3 size: 13 residues. V shed 2 bases and J shed 5 bases, with 13 bases lying between them. Germline lookup yields CDR1 SQVTM and CDR2 ANQGSEA. The CDR3 here is CSVEIYGGHEQYF. CDR3 DNA sequence: TGCAGCGTTGAAATTTATGGGGGCCACGAGCAGTACTTC.

The sample holds many counts of this clonotype. The rearrangement uses TRBV5-4 and TRBJ2-3; tentatively, D is TRBD1 (5 bases). There are 17 residues in the CDR3. Germline CDR1 SGHNT, CDR2 YYREEE (reference sequence). V lost 0 bases, J lost 1 base, and 15 bases lay in between. CDR3 coding DNA: TGTGCCAGCAGCTTGGTCATTATGGGGCTGCGCACAGATACGCAGTATTTT. It encodes CASSLVIMGLRTDTQYF.

The V call is TRBV25-1, the J call TRBJ2-3; D call uncertain. CDR3 length: 11 amino acids. Germline V gives CDR1 MGHDK, CDR2 SYGVNS. V was cut by 3 bases and J by 4 bases, with 2 bases left in between. CDR3 nucleotide sequence: TGTGCCAGCAGTGATGCAGATACGCAGTATTTT. Translating gives CASSDADTQYF. Based on the CDR3 plus reference TRBV25-1 and TRBJ2-3, the full variable domain is EADIYQTPRYLVIGTGKKITLECSQTMGHDKMYWYQQDPGMELHLIHYSYGVNSTEKGDLSSESTVSRIRTEHFPLTLESARPSHTSQYLCASSDADTQYFGPGTRLTVL.

In its sample, this clonotype was seen many times. The V and J genes are TRBV27 and TRBJ2-7, with D possibly TRBD1 on 6 matching bases. The CDR3 totals 14 residues. Trimming took 5 bases from V and 0 from J, leaving 11 bases between them. Germline CDR1 and CDR2: MNHEY and SMNVEV (reference sequence). The CDR3 DNA reads TGTGCCAGCAGTCCAAGGGACAACTCCTACGAGCAGTACTTC. It encodes CASSPRDNSYEQYF.

This clonotype was seen more than once but under ten times. The V gene is TRBV6-1, the J gene TRBJ2-2, with D perhaps TRBD2 (5 bases). Trimming removed 4 bases at V and 4 bases at J, with 13 bases between. Germline V gives CDR1 MNHNS, CDR2 SASEGT. The CDR3 runs 15 residues. CDR3 nucleotide sequence: TGTGCCAGCAGTGGCGACTATCTGGGCACCGGGGAGCTGTTTTTT. The encoded protein is CASSGDYLGTGELFF.

This clonotype appeared many times. The chain carries TRBV12-3 or TRBV12-4 and TRBJ2-7; no reliable D call. Trimming pared 6 bases from V and 0 bases from J, leaving 6 bases between. The length of the CDR3 is 12 residues. The CDR3 region has the DNA TGTGCCAGCAGCATAAGCTCCTACGAGCAGTACTTC. Its protein is CASSISSYEQYF.

The rearrangement links TRBV7-9 to TRBJ1-4, with D unresolved. The V gene lost 4 bases and the J gene lost 4 bases, with 4 bases spanning the gap. Germline CDR1 and CDR2: SEHNR and FQNEAQ (reference sequence). The length of the CDR3 is 12 residues. CDR3 sequence reads: CASSSHNEKLFF. CDR3 DNA sequence: TGTGCCAGCAGCTCTCATAATGAAAAACTGTTTTTT. Together with reference TRBV7-9 and TRBJ1-4, the CDR3 gives the full variable domain: DTGVSQNPRHKITKRGQNVTFRCDPISEHNRLYWYRQTLGQGPEFLTYFQNEAQLEKSRLLSDRFSAERPKGSFSTLEIQRTEQGDSAMYLCASSSHNEKLFFGSGTQLSVL.

The V gene is TRBV7-6, the J gene TRBJ2-2; D perhaps matches TRBD2 (6 bases). This CDR3 has 14 residues. The germline V gene encodes CDR1 SGHVS and CDR2 FNYEAQ. With 1 base removed from V and 7 bases from J, the gap between germline ends came to 10 bases. The CDR3: CASSLGRAGGELFF. CDR3 nucleotide sequence: TGTGCCAGCAGCTTAGGGAGGGCCGGCGGGGAGCTGTTTTTT.

This clonotype was seen many times. The chain has TRBV6-5 and TRBJ2-5; D is unresolved. CDR3 length equals 14 residues. Trimming took off 0 bases at V and 2 bases at J, with 7 bases between the two ends. CDR1 is MNHEY, CDR2 SVGAGI, per germline. The CDR3: CASSYSGPQETQYF. The CDR3 region has the DNA TGTGCCAGCAGTTACTCGGGCCCTCAAGAGACCCAGTACTTC.

The genes are TRBV7-8 and TRBJ2-5; 7 nucleotides align to TRBD1. This CDR3 has 14 residues. V was clipped by 4 bases and J by 5 bases; unmatched bases: 7. Per germline, CDR1 SGHVS and CDR2 FQNEAQ. CDR3 in DNA: TGTGCCAGCAGCTCGGACAGGCGGGCGGAGACCCAGTACTTC. Its protein product is CASSSDRRAETQYF.

The chain employs TRBV6-5 and TRBJ2-4; 9 nucleotides match TRBD2. This CDR3 region has 17 residues. Trimming removed 2 bases from V and 0 bases from J; junction bases left unmatched: 5. Germline-derived CDR1 and CDR2 are MNHEY and SVGAGI. The CDR3 here is CASSYGAGGVAKNIQYF. The CDR3 coding sequence is TGTGCCAGCAGTTACGGGGCGGGGGGGGTAGCCAAAAACATTCAGTACTTC.

This clonotype was detected only a few times. This chain joins TRBV20-1 and TRBJ2-7, with 8 bases identical to TRBD1. From germline, CDR1 is DFQATT and CDR2 SNEGSKA (reference sequence). The CDR3 has 12 residues. V shed 3 bases, J shed 6 bases, and the junction held 4 bases outside the gene matches. The CDR3 spells CSASRTGGEQYF. The CDR3 nucleotides read TGCAGTGCTAGTCGAACAGGGGGCGAGCAGTACTTC.

This clonotype was picked up many times. DNA of the CDR3: TGTGCCAGCAGTGATCCGACAGGGAACACTGAAGCTTTCTTT. Amino acid sequence: CASSDPTGNTEAFF. The chain uses TRBV6-1 and TRBJ1-1, with TRBD1 as a possible D gene (6 bases). The CDR3 covers 14 residues. V lost 3 bases, J lost 1 base, and 9 bases lay in between. The germline V gene encodes CDR1 MNHNS and CDR2 SASEGT.

The table lists this clonotype with many counts. V usage is TRBV13 and J usage is TRBJ2-3; D remains ambiguous. The CDR3 runs to 12 residues. The ends were cut back, 1 base at V and 4 bases at J, with 3 bases in the middle. Germline V gene lookup returns CDR1 PRHDT and CDR2 FYEKMQ (reference sequence). Here the CDR3 DNA reads TGTGCCAGCAGCTTAGAGCCAGATACGCAGTATTTT. It is translated as CASSLEPDTQYF.

This clonotype was seen only a few times. V and J are TRBV7-6 and TRBJ2-5; TRBD2 agrees at 9 bases. Trimming cost V 5 bases and J 2 bases; bases outside gene matches: 18. The CDR3 loop spans 19 amino acids. From germline, CDR1 is SGHVS and CDR2 FNYEAQ. This CDR3 reads CASSEGFGLAGILQETQYF. As DNA, the CDR3 is TGTGCCAGCAGCGAAGGATTTGGGCTAGCGGGAATCCTTCAAGAGACCCAGTACTTC.